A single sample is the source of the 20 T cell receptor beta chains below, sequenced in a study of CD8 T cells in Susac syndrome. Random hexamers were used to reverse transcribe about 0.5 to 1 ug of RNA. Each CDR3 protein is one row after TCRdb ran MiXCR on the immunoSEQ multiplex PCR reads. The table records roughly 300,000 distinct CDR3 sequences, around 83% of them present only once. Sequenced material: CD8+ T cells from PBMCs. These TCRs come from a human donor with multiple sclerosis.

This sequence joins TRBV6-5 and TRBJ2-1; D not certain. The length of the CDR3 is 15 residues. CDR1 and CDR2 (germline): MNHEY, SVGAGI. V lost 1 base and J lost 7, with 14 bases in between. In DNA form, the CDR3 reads TGTGCCAGCAGTTACTACGTACCAGTAGCAAATGAGCAGTTCTTC. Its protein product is CASSYYVPVANEQFF.

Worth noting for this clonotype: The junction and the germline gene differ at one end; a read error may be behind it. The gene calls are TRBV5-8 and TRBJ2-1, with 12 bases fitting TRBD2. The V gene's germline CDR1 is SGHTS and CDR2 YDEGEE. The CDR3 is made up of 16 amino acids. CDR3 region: CASSLTTSGGYNEQLF. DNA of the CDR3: TGTGCCAGCAGCCTCACGACTAGCGGGGGATACAATGAGCAGCTCTTC. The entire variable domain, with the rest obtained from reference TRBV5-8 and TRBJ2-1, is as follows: EAGVTQSPTHLIKTRGQQATLRCSPISGHTSVYWYQQALGLGLQFLLWYDEGEERNRGNFPPRFSGRQFPNYSSELNVNALELEDSALYLCASSLTTSGGYNEQLFGPGTRLTVL.

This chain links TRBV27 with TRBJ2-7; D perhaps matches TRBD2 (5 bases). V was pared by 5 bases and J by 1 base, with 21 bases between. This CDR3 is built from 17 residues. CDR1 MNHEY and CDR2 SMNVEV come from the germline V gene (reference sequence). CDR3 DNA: TGTGCCAGCAGTCTTTCCGCCGGGGATCTAGTTTCCTACGAGCAGTACTTC. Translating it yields CASSLSAGDLVSYEQYF.

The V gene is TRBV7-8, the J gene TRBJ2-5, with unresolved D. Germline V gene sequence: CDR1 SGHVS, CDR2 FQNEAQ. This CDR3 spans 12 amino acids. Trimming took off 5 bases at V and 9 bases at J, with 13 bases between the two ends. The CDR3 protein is CASSTDSAPQYF. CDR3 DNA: TGTGCCAGCAGCACCGACTCGGCTCCCCAGTACTTC.

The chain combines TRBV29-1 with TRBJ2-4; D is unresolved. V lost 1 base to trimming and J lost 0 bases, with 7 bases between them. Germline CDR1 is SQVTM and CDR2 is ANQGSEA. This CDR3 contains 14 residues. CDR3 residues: CSVEVRLAKNIQYF. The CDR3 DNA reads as TGCAGCGTTGAAGTCAGACTAGCCAAAAACATTCAGTACTTC.

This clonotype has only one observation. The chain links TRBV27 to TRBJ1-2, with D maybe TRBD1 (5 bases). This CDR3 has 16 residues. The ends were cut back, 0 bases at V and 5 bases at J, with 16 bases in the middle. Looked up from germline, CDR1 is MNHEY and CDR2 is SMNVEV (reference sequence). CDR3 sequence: CASSLSPGTAIYGYTF. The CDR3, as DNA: TGTGCCAGCAGTTTATCACCCGGGACCGCAATTTATGGCTACACCTTC.

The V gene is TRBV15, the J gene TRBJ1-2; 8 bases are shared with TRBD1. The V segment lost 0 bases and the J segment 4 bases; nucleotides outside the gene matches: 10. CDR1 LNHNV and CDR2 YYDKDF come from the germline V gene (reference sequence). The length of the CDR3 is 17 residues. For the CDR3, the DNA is TGTGCCACCAGCAGAGAGTCCGGGACAGGATTCTTCTATGGCTACACCTTC. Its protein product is CATSRESGTGFFYGYTF. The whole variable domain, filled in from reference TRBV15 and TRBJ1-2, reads DAMVIQNPRYQVTQFGKPVTLSCSQTLNHNVMYWYQQKSSQAPKLLFHYYDKDFNNEADTPDNFQSRRPNTSFCFLDIRSPGLGDTAMYLCATSRESGTGFFYGYTFGSGTRLTVV.

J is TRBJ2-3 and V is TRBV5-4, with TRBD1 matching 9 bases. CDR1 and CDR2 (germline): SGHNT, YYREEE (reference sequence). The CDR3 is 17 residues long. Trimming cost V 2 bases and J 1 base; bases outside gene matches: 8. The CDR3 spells CASSLGTGTERTDTQYF. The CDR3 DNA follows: TGTGCCAGCAGCTTAGGGACAGGGACGGAGCGCACAGATACGCAGTATTTT.

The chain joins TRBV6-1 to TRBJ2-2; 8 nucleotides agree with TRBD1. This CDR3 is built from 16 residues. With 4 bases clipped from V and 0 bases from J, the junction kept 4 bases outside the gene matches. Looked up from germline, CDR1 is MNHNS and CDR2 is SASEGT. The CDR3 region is CASSGYRGTNTGELFF. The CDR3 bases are TGTGCCAGCAGTGGCTACAGGGGGACGAACACCGGGGAGCTGTTTTTT.

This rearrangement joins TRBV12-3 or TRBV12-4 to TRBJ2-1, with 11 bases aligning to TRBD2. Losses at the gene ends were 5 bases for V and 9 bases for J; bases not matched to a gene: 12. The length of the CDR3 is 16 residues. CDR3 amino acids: CASSKGLAVGRGEQFF. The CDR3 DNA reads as TGTGCCAGCAGTAAGGGACTAGCGGTGGGTCGGGGTGAGCAGTTCTTC.

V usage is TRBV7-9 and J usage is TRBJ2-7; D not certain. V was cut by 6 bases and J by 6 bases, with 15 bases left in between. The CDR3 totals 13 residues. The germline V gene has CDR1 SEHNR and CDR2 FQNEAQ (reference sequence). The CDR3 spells CASRKSKGSEQYF. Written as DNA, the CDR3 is TGTGCCAGCAGGAAGAGCAAGGGAAGCGAGCAGTACTTC.

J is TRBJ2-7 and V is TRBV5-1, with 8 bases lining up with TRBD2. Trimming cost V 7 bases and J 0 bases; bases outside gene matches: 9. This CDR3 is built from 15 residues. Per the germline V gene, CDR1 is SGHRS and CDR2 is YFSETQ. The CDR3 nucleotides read TGCGCCAGCTCAGAGACTAGCGCGAGCTCCTACGAGCAGTACTTC. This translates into CASSETSASSYEQYF.

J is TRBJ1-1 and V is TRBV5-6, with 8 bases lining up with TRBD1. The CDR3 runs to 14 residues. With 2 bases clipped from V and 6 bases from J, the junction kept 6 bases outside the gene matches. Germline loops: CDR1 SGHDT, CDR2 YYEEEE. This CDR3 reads CASSFGQGLAEAFF. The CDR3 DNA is TGTGCCAGCAGCTTCGGACAGGGTTTGGCTGAAGCTTTCTTT.

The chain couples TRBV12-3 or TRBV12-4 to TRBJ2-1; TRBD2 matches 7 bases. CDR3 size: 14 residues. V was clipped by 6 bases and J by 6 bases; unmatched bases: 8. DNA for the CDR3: TGTGCCAGCAGGCCCCAGTGGGGGGGCAATGAGCAGTTCTTC. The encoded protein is CASRPQWGGNEQFF.

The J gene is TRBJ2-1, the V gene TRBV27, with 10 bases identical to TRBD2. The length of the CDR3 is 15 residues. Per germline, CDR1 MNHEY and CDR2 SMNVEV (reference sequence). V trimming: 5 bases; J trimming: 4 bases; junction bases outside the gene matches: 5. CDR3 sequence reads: CASSDGTSAYNEQFF. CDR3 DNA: TGTGCCAGCAGTGACGGGACTAGCGCTTACAATGAGCAGTTCTTC.

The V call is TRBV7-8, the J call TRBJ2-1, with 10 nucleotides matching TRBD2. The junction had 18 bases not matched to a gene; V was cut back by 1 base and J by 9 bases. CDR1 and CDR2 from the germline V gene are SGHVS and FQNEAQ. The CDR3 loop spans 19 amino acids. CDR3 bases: TGTGCCAGCAGCTTAGGCTTGAGCGGGAGGGGACTTGGGGGGATTGAGCAGTTCTTC. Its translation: CASSLGLSGRGLGGIEQFF.

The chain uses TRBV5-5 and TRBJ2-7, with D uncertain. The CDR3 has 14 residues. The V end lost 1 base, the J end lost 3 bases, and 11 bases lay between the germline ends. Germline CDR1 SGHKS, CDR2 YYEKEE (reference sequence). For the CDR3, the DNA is TGTGCCAGCAGCTTGCAGGCCAGCGACTACGAGCAGTACTTC. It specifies CASSLQASDYEQYF.

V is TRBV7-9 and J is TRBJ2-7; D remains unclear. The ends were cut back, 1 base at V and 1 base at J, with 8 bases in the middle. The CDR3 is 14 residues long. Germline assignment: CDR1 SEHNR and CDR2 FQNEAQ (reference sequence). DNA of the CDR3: TGTGCCAGCAGCTTAGGAACCGCGTCCTACGAGCAGTACTTC. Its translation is CASSLGTASYEQYF.

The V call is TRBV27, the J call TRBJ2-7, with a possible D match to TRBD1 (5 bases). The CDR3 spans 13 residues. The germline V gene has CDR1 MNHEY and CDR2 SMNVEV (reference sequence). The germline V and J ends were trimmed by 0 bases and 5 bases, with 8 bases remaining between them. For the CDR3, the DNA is TGTGCCAGCAGTTTATCCCAGGGAAACGAGCAGTACTTC. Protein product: CASSLSQGNEQYF.

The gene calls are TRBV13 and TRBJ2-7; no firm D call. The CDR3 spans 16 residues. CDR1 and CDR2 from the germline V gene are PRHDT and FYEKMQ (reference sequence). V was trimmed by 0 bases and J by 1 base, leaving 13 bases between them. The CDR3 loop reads CASSLGTVWGSYEQYF. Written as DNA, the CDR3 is TGTGCCAGCAGCTTAGGCACAGTATGGGGATCCTACGAGCAGTACTTC.